Listed here are 26 T cell receptor beta chains from one sample, sequenced in a study of vaccination and CD4 T cells after COVID-19. The treatment denotes: roughly ten-day PBMC culture with coronavirus spike peptide pools or control peptides (ViraFEST assay). Those CD4+ T cells from the unexposed donor predate the COVID-19 pandemic (2011-2018). Their antigen targets remain unknown. An Oncomine TCR Beta short-read assay was used to sequence the DNA from cultured CD4+ T cells. TCRdb reprocessed the PCR reads with MiXCR, giving one entry per CDR3 protein. The profile shows several thousand distinct CDR3 sequences, over 40% of them singletons. The sample taken for sequencing was CD4+ T cells from blood, cultured in vitro. Receptors were obtained from a human donor in good health.

The CDR3 loop reads CASRGVVDGELFF. The CDR3 DNA sequence: TGTGCCAGCAGGGGAGTAGTTGACGGGGAGCTGTTTTTT. The J gene is TRBJ2-2, the V gene TRBV6-1; D may be TRBD2 (5 bases). V gave up 6 bases and J gave up 7 bases, with 12 bases separating them. CDR1 and CDR2 from the germline V gene are MNHNS and SASEGT. The CDR3 is 13 amino acids.

The CDR3 here is CASSWGGLGRNEQYF. As DNA, the CDR3 is TGTGCCAGCAGCTGGGGGGGACTAGGGCGAAACGAGCAGTACTTC. The chain employs TRBV7-9 and TRBJ2-7; 8 nucleotides agree with TRBD2. The CDR3 runs to 15 residues. Losses at the gene ends were 4 bases for V and 5 bases for J; bases not matched to a gene: 10. Germline CDR1 SEHNR, CDR2 FQNEAQ (reference sequence).

CDR3 region: CASSIDGGRETQYF. CDR3 sequence (DNA): TGTGCCAGTAGTATAGATGGGGGACGGGAGACCCAGTACTTC. This chain connects TRBV19 to TRBJ2-5, with D perhaps matching TRBD1 or TRBD2 (5 bases each). V lost 0 bases to trimming and J lost 5 bases, with 10 bases between them. Germline CDR1 reads LNHDA; CDR2 reads SQIVND (reference sequence). The CDR3 totals 14 residues.

This clonotype was counted a few times. The rearrangement uses TRBV29-1 and TRBJ1-1, with D maybe TRBD1 (6 bases). V shed 6 bases and J shed 5 bases, with 10 bases lying between them. This CDR3 is 11 amino acids long. The germline V gene encodes CDR1 SQVTM and CDR2 ANQGSEA. For the CDR3, the DNA is TGCAGCGTCGCACAGGGTACTGAAGCTTTCTTT. It yields the protein CSVAQGTEAFF.

In its sample, this clonotype is hyperexpanded (1% or more). The chain is built from TRBV6-1 and TRBJ1-5; D gene uncertain. Germline loops: CDR1 MNHNS, CDR2 SASEGT. The CDR3 length is 15 residues. The V end was cut by 6 bases, the J end by 11 bases, with 23 bases between. The CDR3 reads CASSADLWVSKAQHF. CDR3 bases: TGTGCCAGCAGCGCCGACTTGTGGGTCTCTAAAGCCCAGCATTTT.

V and J are TRBV7-6 and TRBJ2-7, with TRBD1 as a possible D gene (6 bases). The CDR3 is made up of 15 amino acids. Germline lookup yields CDR1 SGHVS and CDR2 FNYEAQ. With 4 bases removed from V and 3 bases from J, the gap between germline ends came to 16 bases. CDR3: CASSSPMTGFYEQYF. In DNA, the CDR3 is TGTGCCAGCAGCTCCCCTATGACAGGATTCTACGAGCAGTACTTC.

The chain joins TRBV14 to TRBJ2-1; D not certain. V was cut by 4 bases and J by 9 bases, with 13 bases left in between. This CDR3 region has 13 residues. The germline gives CDR1 SGHDN, CDR2 FVKESK. The CDR3 nucleotides read TGTGCCAGCAGCCTAGCCCTGGTAGGTGAGCAGTTCTTC. Residues: CASSLALVGEQFF.

This sequence joins TRBV7-9 and TRBJ1-1; D is undetermined. Looked up from germline, CDR1 is SEHNR and CDR2 is FQNEAQ (reference sequence). Trimming took off 2 bases at V and 4 bases at J, with 14 bases between the two ends. CDR3 length equals 15 residues. CDR3 sequence reads: CASSLSSPDVTEAFF. DNA for the CDR3: TGTGCCAGCAGCTTAAGTAGTCCCGACGTCACTGAAGCTTTCTTT.

This chain uses TRBV5-8 with TRBJ2-7; 9 nucleotides match TRBD1. Germline-derived CDR1 and CDR2 are SGHTS and YDEGEE. The CDR3 consists of 14 residues. J gave up 5 bases and V 2 bases, and 5 bases lay outside the gene matches. The CDR3 sequence is CASSFGTGYNEQYF. The DNA of the CDR3 is TGTGCCAGCAGCTTCGGGACAGGGTATAACGAGCAGTACTTC.

This clonotype was counted between two and nine times. The chain links TRBV5-1 to TRBJ1-1; TRBD1 might be the D (6 bases). Germline V gene data show CDR1 as SGHRS and CDR2 as YFSETQ. V dropped 5 bases and J dropped 0 bases, with 17 bases sitting between them. CDR3 length: 16 amino acids. DNA for the CDR3: TGCGCCAGCAGGTTCCCGGAAGGGGACATGAACACTGAAGCTTTCTTT. Encoded protein: CASRFPEGDMNTEAFF.

This clonotype was counted between two and nine times. V gene TRBV5-1 combines with J gene TRBJ2-5; 12 nucleotides line up with TRBD2. From germline, CDR1 is SGHRS and CDR2 YFSETQ. V gave up 5 bases and J gave up 9 bases; unmatched junction bases: 11. The CDR3 loop spans 15 amino acids. The CDR3 spells CASSPTSGGVRAQYF. The CDR3 nucleotides read TGCGCCAGCAGTCCGACTAGCGGGGGCGTTAGGGCCCAGTACTTC.

Relative to its sample, this clonotype is hyperexpanded. The V and J genes are TRBV21-1 and TRBJ1-6; the table assigns TRBD1, which was not confirmed against the DNA. TRBV21-1 is listed as a pseudogene. The CDR3 is 14 residues long. The CDR3 is CASSKEQGGSPLHF. The CDR3 region has the DNA TGTGCCAGCAGCAAAGAACAGGGCGGATCACCCCTCCACTTT.

This clonotype was detected a few times. The chain is built from TRBV2 and TRBJ1-6, with 8 bases aligning to TRBD1. Trimming at V came to 4 bases and at J to 6 bases, leaving 5 bases not matched to a gene. Germline V CDR1 and CDR2: SNHLY, FYNNEI. CDR3 size: 15 residues. CDR3 residues: CASSATGGRNSPLHF. The CDR3 bases are TGTGCCAGCAGTGCAACAGGGGGTCGTAATTCACCCCTCCACTTT. The full variable domain, its missing parts supplied by reference TRBV2 and TRBJ1-6, is EPEVTQTPSHQVTQMGQEVILRCVPISNHLYFYWYRQILGQKVEFLVSFYNNEISEKSEIFDDQFSVERPDGSNFTLKIRSTKLEDSAMYFCASSATGGRNSPLHFGNGTRLTVT.

In its sample, this clonotype was seen a few times. The V call is TRBV10-3, the J call TRBJ1-1; D remains ambiguous. Germline V CDR1 and CDR2: ENHRY, SYGVKD. Trimming cost V 7 bases and J 0 bases, with 9 bases left between them. This CDR3 has 13 residues. In DNA form, the CDR3 reads TGTGCCATCAATACAGAAATGAACACTGAAGCTTTCTTT. Protein: CAINTEMNTEAFF.

The rearrangement links TRBV10-3 to TRBJ2-7; TRBD2 aligns across 9 bases. The CDR3 is made up of 18 amino acids. Germline CDR1 ENHRY, CDR2 SYGVKD. J lost 7 bases, V lost 1 base, and 17 bases had no gene match. CDR3 sequence: CAISEFHTAGGPTSEQYF. CDR3 nucleotides: TGTGCCATCAGTGAGTTCCATACAGCGGGGGGCCCTACAAGTGAGCAGTACTTC.

This chain links TRBV25-1 with TRBJ2-2, with TRBD1 identical over 10 bases. With 5 bases clipped from V and 6 bases from J, the junction kept 12 bases outside the gene matches. This CDR3 region has 17 residues. In germline, CDR1 is MGHDK, CDR2 SYGVNS. The CDR3 is CASSKTGGGYSSGELFF. Written as DNA, the CDR3 is TGTGCCAGCAGTAAGACAGGGGGCGGATATAGTTCCGGGGAGCTGTTTTTT. Full variable domain (missing parts from reference TRBV25-1 and TRBJ2-2): EADIYQTPRYLVIGTGKKITLECSQTMGHDKMYWYQQDPGMELHLIHYSYGVNSTEKGDLSSESTVSRIRTEHFPLTLESARPSHTSQYLCASSKTGGGYSSGELFFGEGSRLTVL.

The chain combines TRBV12-3 or TRBV12-4 with TRBJ2-7; D gene unclear. This CDR3 contains 14 residues. V was cut by 7 bases and J by 3 bases, with 16 bases left in between. The DNA of the CDR3 is TGTGCCAGCACCTCTTCCATTTTGGGCTACGAGCAGTACTTC. Its translation: CASTSSILGYEQYF.

This clonotype was seen more than once but under ten times. The gene calls are TRBV6-5 and TRBJ2-7, with D perhaps matching TRBD1 or TRBD2 (6 bases each). CDR1 is MNHEY, CDR2 SVGAGI, per germline. This CDR3 is built from 14 residues. V shed 0 bases and J shed 7 bases, with 13 bases lying between them. CDR3 DNA: TGTGCCAGCAGTTACTCGGGACATCGGGAGGAGCAGTACTTC. This translates into CASSYSGHREEQYF.

V usage is TRBV20-1 and J usage is TRBJ1-2; maybe TRBD1 (5 bases). Germline lookup yields CDR1 DFQATT and CDR2 SNEGSKA (reference sequence). The CDR3 has 14 residues. V shed 4 bases and J shed 4 bases, with 16 bases lying between them. CDR3 DNA sequence: TGCAGTGCTAAATCCAGGGTCGGTGTCTATGGCTACACCTTC. As protein: CSAKSRVGVYGYTF.

The genes are TRBV27 and TRBJ1-1; tentatively, D is TRBD1 (5 bases). The CDR3 is 13 residues long. V was pared by 6 bases and J by 3 bases, with 11 bases between. Germline CDR1 MNHEY, CDR2 SMNVEV (reference sequence). CDR3 in DNA: TGTGCCAGCAGCCCTGGAGGGGACACTGAAGCTTTCTTT. Translated, it gives CASSPGGDTEAFF.

The CDR3 reads CASSPGTHYGYTF. The DNA of the CDR3 is TGCGCCAGCAGCCCCGGGACGCACTATGGCTACACCTTC. This rearrangement joins TRBV5-1 to TRBJ1-2, with D perhaps matching TRBD1 (5 bases). Germline values: CDR1 SGHRS, CDR2 YFSETQ. CDR3 length: 13 amino acids. V lost 4 bases and J 3 bases, leaving 10 bases between the germline ends.

This chain uses TRBV5-6 with TRBJ1-2, with D uncertain. Germline V gives CDR1 SGHDT, CDR2 YYEEEE. The CDR3 extends over 14 amino acids. Trimming pared 2 bases from V and 3 bases from J, leaving 11 bases between. CDR3 in DNA: TGTGCCAGCAGCTTTTCCAGCTTGGACTATGGCTACACCTTC. Translating it yields CASSFSSLDYGYTF.

The chain uses TRBV27 and TRBJ1-5; a possible D gene is TRBD1 (6 bases). V was trimmed by 6 bases and J by 3 bases, leaving 12 bases between them. CDR1 and CDR2 from the germline V gene are MNHEY and SMNVEV (reference sequence). CDR3 length: 14 residues. The CDR3 here is CASRIGGPNQPQHF. The CDR3 DNA reads as TGTGCCAGCAGAATCGGGGGGCCCAATCAGCCCCAGCATTTT.

The genes are TRBV30 and TRBJ1-6; D gene uncertain. Looked up from germline, CDR1 is GTSNPN and CDR2 is SVGIG (reference sequence). The V end was cut by 7 bases, the J end by 0 bases, with 19 bases between. The CDR3 covers 17 residues. CDR3 DNA: TGTGCCTCCTCATCCGGGGATCAAGGCTCCTATAATTCACCCCTCCACTTT. This sequence encodes CASSSGDQGSYNSPLHF.

The chain uses TRBV11-2 and TRBJ2-5; the D is unclear. The length of the CDR3 is 14 residues. CDR1 is SGHAT and CDR2 is FQNNGV in the germline V gene. V was clipped by 3 bases and J by 5 bases, with 13 bases between them. CDR3 region: CASSLTLGGETQYF. The CDR3 DNA is TGTGCCAGCAGCTTGACCCTCGGTGGGGAGACCCAGTACTTC.

The V call is TRBV30, the J call TRBJ2-1; D may be TRBD1 (6 bases). CDR1 GTSNPN and CDR2 SVGIG come from the germline V gene (reference sequence). There are 13 residues in the CDR3. With 6 bases removed from V and 3 bases from J, the gap between germline ends came to 12 bases. The CDR3 region is CACYRVYYNEQFF. CDR3 sequence (DNA): TGTGCCTGTTACAGGGTTTACTACAATGAGCAGTTCTTC.